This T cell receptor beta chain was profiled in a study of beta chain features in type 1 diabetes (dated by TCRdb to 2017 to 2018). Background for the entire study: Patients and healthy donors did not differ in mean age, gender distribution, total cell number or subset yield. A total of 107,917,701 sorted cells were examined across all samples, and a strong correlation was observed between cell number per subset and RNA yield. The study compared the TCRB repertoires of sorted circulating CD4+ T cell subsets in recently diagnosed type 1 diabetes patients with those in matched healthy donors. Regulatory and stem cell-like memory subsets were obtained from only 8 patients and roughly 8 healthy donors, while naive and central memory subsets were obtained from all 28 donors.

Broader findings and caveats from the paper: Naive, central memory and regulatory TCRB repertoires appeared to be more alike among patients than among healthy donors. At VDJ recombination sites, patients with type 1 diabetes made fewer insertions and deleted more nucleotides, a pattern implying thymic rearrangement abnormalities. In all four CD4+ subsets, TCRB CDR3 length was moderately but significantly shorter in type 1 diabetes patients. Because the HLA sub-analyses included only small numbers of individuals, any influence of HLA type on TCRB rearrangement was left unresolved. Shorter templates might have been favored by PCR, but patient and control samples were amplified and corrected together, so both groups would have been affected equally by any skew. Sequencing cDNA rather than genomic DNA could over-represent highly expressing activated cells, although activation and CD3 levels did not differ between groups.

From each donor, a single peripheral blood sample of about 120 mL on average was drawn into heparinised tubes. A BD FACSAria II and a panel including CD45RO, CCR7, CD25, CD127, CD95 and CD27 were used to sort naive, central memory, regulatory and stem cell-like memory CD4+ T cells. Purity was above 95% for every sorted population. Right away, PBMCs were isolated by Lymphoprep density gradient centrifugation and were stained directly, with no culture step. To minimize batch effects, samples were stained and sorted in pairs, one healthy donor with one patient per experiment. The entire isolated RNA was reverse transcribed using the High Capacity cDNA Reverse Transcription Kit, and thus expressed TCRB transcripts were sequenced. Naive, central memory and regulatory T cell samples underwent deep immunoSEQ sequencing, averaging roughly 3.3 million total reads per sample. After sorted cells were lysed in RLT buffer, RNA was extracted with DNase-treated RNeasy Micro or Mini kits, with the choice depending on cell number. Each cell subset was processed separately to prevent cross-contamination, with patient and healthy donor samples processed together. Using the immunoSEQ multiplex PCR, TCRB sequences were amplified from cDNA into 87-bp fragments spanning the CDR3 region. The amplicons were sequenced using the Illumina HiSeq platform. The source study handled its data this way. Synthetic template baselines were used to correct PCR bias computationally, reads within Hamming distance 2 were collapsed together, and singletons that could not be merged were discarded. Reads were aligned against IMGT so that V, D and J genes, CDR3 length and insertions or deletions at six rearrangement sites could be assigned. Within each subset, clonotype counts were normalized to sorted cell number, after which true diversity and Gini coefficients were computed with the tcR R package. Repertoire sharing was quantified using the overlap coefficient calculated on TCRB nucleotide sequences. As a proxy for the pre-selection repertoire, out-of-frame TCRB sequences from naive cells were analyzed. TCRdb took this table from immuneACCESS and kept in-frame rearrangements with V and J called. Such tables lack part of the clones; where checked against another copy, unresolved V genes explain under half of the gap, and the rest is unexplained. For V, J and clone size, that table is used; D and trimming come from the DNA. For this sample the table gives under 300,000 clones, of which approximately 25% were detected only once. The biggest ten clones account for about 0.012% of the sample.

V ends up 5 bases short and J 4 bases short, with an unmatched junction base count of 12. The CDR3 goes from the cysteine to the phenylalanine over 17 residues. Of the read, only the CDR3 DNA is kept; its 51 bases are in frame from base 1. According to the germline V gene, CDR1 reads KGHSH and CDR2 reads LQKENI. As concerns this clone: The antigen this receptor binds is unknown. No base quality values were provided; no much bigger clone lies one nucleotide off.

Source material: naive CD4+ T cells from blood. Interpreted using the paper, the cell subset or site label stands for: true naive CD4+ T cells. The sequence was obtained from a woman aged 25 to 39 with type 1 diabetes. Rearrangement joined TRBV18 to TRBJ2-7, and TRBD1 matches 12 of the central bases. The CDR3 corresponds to CASSAALGQGAIYEQYF. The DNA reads TGTGCCAGCTCAGCGGCTCTGGGACAGGGGGCGATTTACGAGCAGTACTTC.